A selection of T cell receptor beta chains follows, all from one sample in a study of T cells in Graves' hyperthyroidism and ophthalmopathy. TCRdb recomputed calls from the multiplex PCR reads with MiXCR, one row per CDR3 protein. The sample records about 96,000 distinct CDR3 sequences, about 51% being singletons. The sequenced sample consisted of blood. These receptors were taken from a middle-aged woman with Graves' hyperthyroidism. Each CDR3 is given without its conserved first and last residue. Only some rows state a clone size, as once, few, many or a class for expanded clones.

V	length	size	CDR3
TRBV19	13	many	ASGSRRVSNQPQH
TRBV6-5	12	many	ASEVAGRGTEAF
TRBV10-3	10	NA	AISGLRGAQY
TRBV5-1	12	few	ASSPGTGFTEAF
TRBV10-3	12	NA	ATVPGLAPYEQY
TRBV3-1	13	NA	ASSQVVGSPYEQY
TRBV5-7	12	NA	ASRSGGPNTEAF
TRBV14	14	NA	ASSRLGGTENTEAF
TRBV5-1	11	many	ASSTASNYGYT
TRBV11-2	13	NA	ASSLVSVNTGELF
TRBV20-1	14	NA	SARDLLGTGVDTQY
TRBV7-9	12	many	ASSPPSGDVTQY
TRBV7-2	14	once	ASSIGLGLPQETQY
TRBV4-1	13	many	ASSQVDSENSPLH
TRBV7-2	13	NA	ASSVGLAATYEQY
TRBV28	12	NA	ASSLTDYNYGYT
TRBV7-2	13	once	ASSAAGGSNQKLF
TRBV7-2	13	NA	ASSFGTSGRYEQY
TRBV20-1	13	NA	SASLGASGSETQY
TRBV5-6	10	NA	ASCRRTGELF
TRBV7-2	13	few	ASTSERGAGETQY
TRBV2	14	few	ASRGSGGPTYNEQF
TRBV25-1	10	NA	ASKDRAYGYT
TRBV28	13	many	ASSLWEQGNTEAF
TRBV2	13	NA	ASSGWWEGEKTQY
TRBV7-2	13	NA	ASSLIGTSTDTQY
TRBV3-1	12	many	ASSQGGGDQPQH
TRBV29-1	15	NA	SVEQGTIFASRYGYT
TRBV7-2	14	many	ASSSGLAGGRETQY
TRBV7-9	10	NA	ASRLAGETQH
TRBV7-2	13	many	ASSPTRGAGETQY
TRBV6-5	9	many	ATTGSYEQY
TRBV9	11	NA	ASRGEGGDTIY
TRBV19	13	NA	ASSRAGTGGNTIY
TRBV29-1	11	NA	SLETGDTRGQY
TRBV7-2	11	NA	ASSLRAKETQY
TRBV2	12	few	ASSPRVYTGELF